This TCR beta chain appears in the sequencing data of a study of CD8 T cells in ankylosing spondylitis. TCRdb re-called the 5' RACE reads through MiXCR, storing one row per CDR3 protein. Of just under 350,000 distinct CDR3 sequences listed, roughly 14% are singletons. In its sample, this clonotype was seen a few times. Germline V gene sequence: CDR1 SGHRS, CDR2 YFSETQ. V was clipped by 4 bases and J by 4 bases, with 17 bases between them. The CDR3 totals 15 residues. The origin of this receptor is a male donor with ankylosing spondylitis or in good health (not recorded which). The sequencing input was blood, either unsorted or a sorted T cell fraction (not recorded which). J is TRBJ1-1 and V is TRBV5-1; perhaps TRBD1 as D (5 bases). The DNA of the CDR3 is TGCGCCAGCAGCCCACAGGTACCCCTGGGCACTGAAGCTTTCTTT. Protein sequence: CASSPQVPLGTEAFF.